The T cell receptor beta chain described here comes from a study of T cell responses to AZD1222 COVID-19 vaccine. Study-wide findings and caveats: With dominance at 160-218 and 743-854, vaccine-associated CD4 TCRs spanned spike. Baseline antibody screening turned up just 6 or 7 seropositive AZD1222 recipients. Sampling captured repertoires only after the peak T cell response. Donor demographics were predominantly white British with a female majority; clonal diversity may be underestimated.

V was cut by 9 bases and J by 7 bases, with 25 bases left in between. Germline V lookup: CDR1 MDHEN, CDR2 SYDVKM. The CDR3 covers 16 residues. Worth noting for this clone: Antigen specificity is unknown.

The table came from immunoSEQ multiplex PCR; TCRdb's copy has only in-frame clones and leaves some out. This sample yields over 70,000 clones, of which over 75% are seen a single time; around 5.8% belongs to the top ten. The V call is TRBV28, the J call TRBJ2-1; maybe TRBD2 (8 bases). The input for sequencing was peripheral blood, taken on day 0 of AZD1222 vaccination. The TCR originated in an adult in good health. The CDR3 sequence: CASREAGQSGSNEQFF. In nucleotides, the CDR3 is TGTGCCAGTAGGGAAGCGGGACAGAGCGGGAGTAATGAGCAGTTCTTC. Full variable domain (outside the CDR3, taken from reference TRBV28 and TRBJ2-1): DVKVTQSSRYLVKRTGEKVFLECVQDMDHENMFWYRQDPGLGLRLIYFSYDVKMKEKGDIPEGYSVSREKKERFSLILESASTNQTSMYLCASREAGQSGSNEQFFGPGTRLTVL.